This T cell receptor beta chain emerged from a study of beta chain features in type 1 diabetes. Every bit of the isolated RNA underwent reverse transcription, so sequencing read expressed TCRB transcripts. Clones were sequenced by immunoSEQ multiplex PCR, and TCRdb holds only the in-frame ones, with some missing. There are hundreds of thousands of clones in the sample; 11% to 15% occur only once, and less than 0.04% lies in the top ten. The authors obtained over 98% purity in all sorted populations. Trimming stripped 6 bases from V and 3 bases from J, with 5 bases between. The germline V gene encodes CDR1 SNHLY and CDR2 FYNNEI. This CDR3 has 12 residues. Worth noting for this clone: What it recognizes is unknown. Other nucleotide sequences in the sample specify the same CDR3.

Study outcomes and limitations: The study found moderately but significantly shorter TCRB CDR3s in all four CD4+ subsets of Type 1 diabetes patients.

Sequencing used naive CD4+ T cells from blood. This clonotype originated in a man aged 18 to 35 with type 1 diabetes. The chain recombines TRBV2 with TRBJ2-2; maybe TRBD2 (5 bases). CDR3 DNA: TGTGCCAGCAGGAGGGACACCGGGGAGCTGTTTTTT. It is translated as CASRRDTGELFF.